These 7 T cell receptor beta chains came from one sample sequenced in a study of CXCR3-negative and CXCR3-positive naive CD8 T cells. Study-wide points: CXCR3-positive naive cells carried more hydrophobic TRB CDR3s than CXCR3-negative ones.

Their specific antigens are unknown. Libraries were UMI-labeled 5' RACE TRB cDNA. TCRdb re-called the 5' RACE reads and gives one entry per CDR3 protein, without DNA. The sample yields roughly 3,000 distinct CDR3 sequences, of which the top ten take up roughly 2%. The sample was naive CXCR3+ CD8+ T cells from blood. Subset here: CD45RO-CCR7+CD27+CD95- naive CD8+ T cells expressing CXCR3 (TNR3+). The receptors originated from a human donor in good health. Some clones in this sample may be carry-over from other donors' samples.

The chain couples TRBV6-5 to TRBJ1-1. The CDR3 runs to 13 residues. Germline V gene sequence: CDR1 MNHEY, CDR2 SVGAGI. The CDR3 sequence is CASSYSSGSEAFF.

According to its frequency, this clonotype is medium-sized. The chain is built from TRBV7-9 and TRBJ1-2. CDR3 length: 12 amino acids. Germline V gene data show CDR1 as SEHNR and CDR2 as FQNEAQ (reference sequence). This chain's CDR3 is CASSPQESYYTF.

V and J are TRBV29-1 and TRBJ1-2. The CDR3 loop spans 12 amino acids. From germline, CDR1 is SQVTM and CDR2 ANQGSEA. This chain's CDR3 is CSVDSGLYGYTF.

This clonotype is identified as medium-sized from frequency. The chain recombines TRBV29-1 with TRBJ2-7. This CDR3 is built from 13 residues. Germline lookup yields CDR1 SQVTM and CDR2 ANQGSEA. The chain's CDR3 is CSVEGQDTYEQYF.

The chain combines TRBV20-1 with TRBJ1-2. Germline values: CDR1 DFQATT, CDR2 SNEGSKA (reference sequence). CDR3 size: 14 residues. The CDR3 sequence is CSARDRTVNYGYTF.

This clonotype registers medium-sized by frequency. J is TRBJ2-3 and V is TRBV9; TCRdb reports TRBD2, a call that lacks DNA to check it against. The CDR3 has 17 residues. CDR1 and CDR2 from the germline V gene are SGDLS and YYNGEE. The CDR3 loop reads CASSVFSGTSGTDTQYF.

This clonotype is deemed medium-sized by its frequency. This rearrangement joins TRBV23-1 to TRBJ2-1; TCRdb lists TRBD2, though no DNA is available to test this call. TRBV23-1 is an ORF for which the function is uncertain. The CDR3 contains 14 residues. This CDR3 is CASSSRVRATEQFF.